This T cell receptor beta chain stems from a study of blood T cell repertoires in COVID-19. The count of this clone is one. Authors' data handling: Scientists estimated how many nucleated cells there were by amplifying reference gene primers. The data were produced by immunoSEQ multiplex PCR, yet TCRdb's version contains in-frame clones alone and is incomplete. That table is the source of V, J and clone size, and D and trimming were worked out from the DNA. Of 330,000 or so clones in the sample, around 90% were seen once. Patients at the Seattle site were enrolled during active infection and followed longitudinally. The CDR3 is 18 amino acids. Germline V CDR1 and CDR2: KGHDR, SFDVKD. The ends were cut back, 6 bases at V and 3 bases at J, with 24 bases in the middle.

The receptor comes from a woman aged 60-75 years with COVID-19, enrolled during active disease. Sequenced sample: peripheral blood. The chain carries TRBV24-1 and TRBJ2-3, with D possibly matching TRBD2 (7 bases). CDR3 sequence: CATSKLAGDPGRTDTQYF. CDR3 sequence (DNA): TGTGCCACCAGTAAATTGGCAGGGGACCCCGGGAGGACAGATACGCAGTATTTT.